Following are 12 T cell receptor beta chains from one sample sequenced in a study of a mutant IDH1 vaccine in newly diagnosed glioma. The table came from immunoSEQ multiplex PCR; TCRdb's copy has only in-frame clones and leaves some out. The top ten hold about 5.2% of the sample, which has about 88,000 clones, roughly 87% seen once. Time point of the sample: baseline, week 1 (first vaccination visit). Treatment denoted: pre-vaccination baseline after standard-of-care therapy. The sequences come from PBMCs, collected from a glioma patient treated with radiotherapy, temozolomide or both. The origin of the receptors is a man between 35 and 55 years old with glioma. Some clones in this sample may be carry-over from other donors' samples.

This clone was counted only a few times. V and J are TRBV29-1 and TRBJ2-7; 7 nucleotides match TRBD1. The CDR3 is made up of 12 amino acids. Trimming removed 7 bases from V and 6 bases from J; junction bases left unmatched: 9. Germline V gene lookup returns CDR1 SQVTM and CDR2 ANQGSEA. The chain's CDR3 is CSGGTGEREQYF. The CDR3 region has the DNA TGCAGCGGGGGAACAGGGGAGCGCGAGCAGTACTTC.

The chain uses TRBV9 and TRBJ1-2; D not resolved. The ends were cut back, 4 bases at V and 4 bases at J, with 17 bases in the middle. The germline V gene encodes CDR1 SGDLS and CDR2 YYNGEE. The CDR3 has 15 residues. Here the CDR3 DNA reads TGTGCCAGCAGCCTAGCAGAAGTCTCGGGCTATGGCTACACCTTC. It codes for CASSLAEVSGYGYTF.

This clone came up a few times. The chain joins TRBV5-8 to TRBJ2-5; D may be TRBD2 (6 bases). V lost 0 bases to trimming and J lost 7 bases, with 16 bases between them. The CDR3 has 15 residues. From germline, CDR1 is SGHTS and CDR2 YDEGEE. For the CDR3, the DNA is TGTGCCAGCAGCTTGGAACCAGGCAACGGGGGGACCCAGTACTTC. As protein: CASSLEPGNGGTQYF.

The V and J genes are TRBV5-1 and TRBJ1-3; D call uncertain. This CDR3 is built from 15 residues. Germline lookup yields CDR1 SGHRS and CDR2 YFSETQ. Trimming pared 3 bases from V and 0 bases from J, leaving 10 bases between. DNA for the CDR3: TGCGCCAGCAGCTCGGACGGAAGCTCTGGAAACACCATATATTTT. Residues: CASSSDGSSGNTIYF.

This chain links TRBV30 with TRBJ2-3, with D hard to call. Per the germline V gene, CDR1 is GTSNPN and CDR2 is SVGIG (reference sequence). Trimming left V 2 bases short and J 4 bases short, with 13 bases between. The CDR3 runs 14 residues. The CDR3 region has the DNA TGTGCCTGGAGTCTAGGACCAATTCCAGATACGCAGTATTTT. Its protein is CAWSLGPIPDTQYF.

The rearrangement uses TRBV29-1 and TRBJ2-3, with a tentative D call TRBD1 (5 bases). Germline lookup yields CDR1 SQVTM and CDR2 ANQGSEA. This CDR3 is built from 14 residues. V was cut by 4 bases and J by 2 bases, with 13 bases left in between. The DNA of the CDR3 is TGCAGCGTTGCTAGGGGCGAGATCACAGATACGCAGTATTTT. Amino acid sequence: CSVARGEITDTQYF.

The chain has TRBV6-5 and TRBJ1-2; 9 bases align to TRBD1. Losses at the gene ends were 0 bases for V and 8 bases for J; bases not matched to a gene: 7. CDR1 and CDR2 (germline): MNHEY, SVGAGI. The CDR3 contains 15 residues. CDR3 DNA: TGTGCCAGCAGTTACTCGACCGGGACAGGGCAAGGCTACACCTTC. This encodes CASSYSTGTGQGYTF.

The chain links TRBV7-8 to TRBJ2-7; perhaps TRBD2 as D (6 bases). Trimming took 6 bases from V and 0 from J, leaving 15 bases between them. Germline CDR1 reads SGHVS; CDR2 reads FQNEAQ. The CDR3 has 15 amino acids. In DNA form, the CDR3 reads TGTGCCAGCAGAATGGCGGGGTTTAGCTCCTACGAGCAGTACTTC. Residues: CASRMAGFSSYEQYF. The entire variable domain, with the rest obtained from reference TRBV7-8 and TRBJ2-7, is as follows: GAGVSQSPRYKVAKRGQDVALRCDPISGHVSLFWYQQALGQGPEFLTYFQNEAQLDKSGLPSDRFFAERPEGSVSTLKIQRTQQEDSAVYLCASRMAGFSSYEQYFGPGTRLTVT.

The V call is TRBV7-9, the J call TRBJ1-1, with a tentative D call TRBD1 (6 bases). The CDR3 runs to 13 residues. Germline loops: CDR1 SEHNR, CDR2 FQNEAQ (reference sequence). V was clipped by 5 bases and J by 8 bases, with 15 bases between them. The CDR3 is CASSGMGQAEAFF. CDR3 in DNA: TGTGCCAGCAGCGGTATGGGACAAGCCGAAGCTTTCTTT.

CDR3 bases: TGTGCCAGTGGAACAGGGGCGGGGGAGACCCAGTACTTC. Amino acid sequence: CASGTGAGETQYF. This chain uses TRBV6-6 with TRBJ2-5, with D perhaps TRBD1 (7 bases). Germline V gene data show CDR1 as MNHNY and CDR2 as SVGAGI (reference sequence). This CDR3 is 13 amino acids long. V was pared by 9 bases and J by 5 bases, with 16 bases between.

V gene TRBV18 combines with J gene TRBJ1-4, with a weak D call TRBD1 (5 bases). This CDR3 region has 16 residues. Trimming shortened V by 0 bases and J by 8 bases, and 16 bases separated the two germline ends. In germline, CDR1 is KGHSH, CDR2 LQKENI. The CDR3 DNA reads as TGTGCCAGCTCACCACCCTCAGGGACCGTAAGGGAAAAACTGTTTTTT. Translated: CASSPPSGTVREKLFF. The full variable domain, rest sourced from reference TRBV18 and TRBJ1-4, is NAGVMQNPRHLVRRRGQEARLRCSPMKGHSHVYWYRQLPEEGLKFMVYLQKENIIDESGMPKERFSAEFPKEGPSILRIQQVVRGDSAAYFCASSPPSGTVREKLFFGSGTQLSVL.

The rearrangement joins TRBV6-5 to TRBJ2-7, with 7 bases that match TRBD2. The germline CDR1 and CDR2 sequences are MNHEY and SVGAGI. Trimming at V came to 5 bases and at J to 0 bases, leaving 4 bases not matched to a gene. This CDR3 comprises 14 residues. CDR3 sequence (DNA): TGTGCCAGCAGTCGGGACTATAACTCCTACGAGCAGTACTTC. It codes for CASSRDYNSYEQYF.